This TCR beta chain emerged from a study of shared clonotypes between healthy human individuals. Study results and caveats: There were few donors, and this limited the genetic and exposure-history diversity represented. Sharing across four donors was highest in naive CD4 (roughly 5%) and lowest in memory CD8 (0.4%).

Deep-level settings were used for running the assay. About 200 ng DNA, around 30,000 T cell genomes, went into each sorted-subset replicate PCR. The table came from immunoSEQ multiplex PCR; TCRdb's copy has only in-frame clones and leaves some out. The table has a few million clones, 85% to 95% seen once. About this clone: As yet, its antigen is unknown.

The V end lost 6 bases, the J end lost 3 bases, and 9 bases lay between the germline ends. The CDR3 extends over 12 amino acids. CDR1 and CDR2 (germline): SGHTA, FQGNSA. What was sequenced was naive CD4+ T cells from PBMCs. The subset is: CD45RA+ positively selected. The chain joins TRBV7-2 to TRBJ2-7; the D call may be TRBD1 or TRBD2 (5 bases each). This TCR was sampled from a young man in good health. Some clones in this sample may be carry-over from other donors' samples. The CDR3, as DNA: TGTGCCAGCAGGGAGGACATCTACGAGCAGTACTTC. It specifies CASREDIYEQYF. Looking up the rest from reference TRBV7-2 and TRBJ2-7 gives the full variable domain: GAGVSQSPSNKVTEKGKDVELRCDPISGHTALYWYRQSLGQGLEFLIYFQGNSAPDKSGLPSDRFSAERTGGSVSTLTIQRTQQEDSAVYLCASREDIYEQYFGPGTRLTVT.